This record covers a single T cell receptor (beta chain). This entry is derived from a study of blood T cell repertoires in COVID-19. Study-level information: From T cells, B-cell-depleted T cells, or PBMCs came the material, which was cDNA or gDNA.

Germline trimming cut 2 bases from V and 0 bases from J; bases unmatched to any gene: 14. Germline lookup yields CDR1 KGHDR and CDR2 SFDVKD. CDR3 length: 19 amino acids. Enrollees, about 18 to 100 years old, lived in 24 US areas. Donors in Cohort 3 counted as recovered after two negative PCRs, clearance, or symptom resolution. This table comes from immunoSEQ multiplex PCR, and its TCRdb copy is limited to in-frame clones, with some not included. This table has roughly 150,000 clones, just under 85% appearing once. The clonotype comes from a woman in her forties who had recovered from COVID-19. The rearrangement links TRBV24-1 to TRBJ1-1, with 7 bases fitting TRBD1. What was sequenced was PBMCs or T cells enriched from blood (not recorded which). In nucleotides, the CDR3 is TGTGCCACCAGTGATTCCCGGACAGGCAGGGCCGGGATGAACACTGAAGCTTTCTTT. This sequence encodes CATSDSRTGRAGMNTEAFF.